This T cell receptor (beta chain) stems from a study of cytomegalovirus exposure and HLA in healthy donors. The CDR3 totals 14 residues. Germline V gene lookup returns CDR1 SGHTA and CDR2 FQGTGA. V was cut by 2 bases and J by 5 bases, with 12 bases left in between. With 60 Vbeta and 13 Jbeta primers, the PCR was carried out. TCRdb's copy holds only in-frame clones and misses some; the assay was immunoSEQ multiplex PCR. Among more than 95,000 clones, over 65% were seen once, and the ten largest hold around 1.8%. The sequencing sample was made of PBMCs. The sequence derives from a young man in good health and CMV-seronegative. The gene calls are TRBV7-3 and TRBJ2-5; perhaps TRBD2 as D (6 bases). DNA for the CDR3: TGTGCCAGCAGCTTAGCGGGACCACGGGAGACCCAGTACTTC. Translated, it gives CASSLAGPRETQYF. Variable domain in full (rest from reference TRBV7-3 and TRBJ2-5): GAGVSQTPSNKVTEKGKYVELRCDPISGHTALYWYRQSLGQGPEFLIYFQGTGAADDSGLPNDRFFAVRPEGSVSTLKIQRTERGDSAVYLCASSLAGPRETQYFGPGTRLLVL.